The present TCR beta chain was sequenced within a study of vaccination effects on CD4 cells after COVID-19. The overall study: The vaccine given was either BNT162b2 or mRNA-1273, in two doses. Study-wide results and caveats: By a late point after vaccination, infection- and vaccine-induced clones had shrunk markedly through clonal contraction.

As for this clone: Its target is unknown.

Germline assignment: CDR1 KGHSH and CDR2 LQKENI. Unmatched junction bases numbered 13, after V lost 2 bases and J lost 6 bases. The CDR3 has 17 residues. Antigen-specific CD4+ T cell clonotypes were called by their expansion after viral peptide-pool culture in ViraFEST. Cultured cells yielded isolated CD4+ T cells after 10 to 11 days. No vaccinee had earlier SARS-CoV-2 infection, and nucleocapsid antibodies were negative. PBMC cultures contained 2 million or so cells per well, 7.5 to 10 IU/ml IL-2 and around 9.9 ug/ml peptides. A half-volume exchange with IL-2 medium occurred on days 3 and 7. Some clones are missing from TCRdb's copy, which holds only in-frame ones; the method was immunoSEQ multiplex PCR. This repertoire shows tens of thousands of clones, 80% found once; its top ten account for roughly an eighth.

The chain is built from TRBV18 and TRBJ2-3; 8 nucleotides agree with TRBD2. The sequencing here drew on CD4+ T cells from PBMCs cultured with SARS-CoV-2 spike peptides, taken before COVID-19 vaccination. The TCR originated in a human donor who received a COVID-19 vaccine. The CDR3 DNA is TGTGCCAGCTCACCATCGCCGGGACTAGAGCCATTGGATACGCAGTATTTT. Translation gives CASSPSPGLEPLDTQYF.